The rows below give T cell receptor beta chains drawn from one sample of a study of T cells after yellow fever vaccination. From the 5' RACE reads, TCRdb called clonotypes with MiXCR, one entry per CDR3 protein. The sample yields about 300,000 distinct CDR3 sequences, around 10% seen once. Specimen: CD4+ T cells sorted from PBMCs, collected 5 days after the yellow fever booster vaccination. These receptors all come from a man between 18 and 29 years old who received the YFV17D yellow fever vaccine. The CDR3 runs from the conserved cysteine through the conserved F or W. Each record gives: J gene, D gene, clone size, V gene, CDR3 protein, CDR3 DNA. D genes are given only for firm matches. Part of the rows lack a size; the others show once, few, many or a class for expanded clones.

>TRBJ1-4|TRBD1|few|TRBV5-4
CASSSTVQGAGEKLFF
TGTGCCAGCAGCTCCACTGTACAGGGGGCAGGTGAAAAACTGTTTTTT
>TRBJ1-6|-|-|TRBV25-1
CASSEYGGGGSPLHF
TGTGCCAGCAGTGAATATGGTGGGGGAGGCTCACCCCTCCACTTT
>TRBJ2-1|TRBD1|few|TRBV6-6
CASHGTGGNEQFF
TGTGCCAGCCACGGGACAGGGGGAAATGAGCAGTTCTTC
>TRBJ1-1|-|many|TRBV4-3
CATWNTEAFF
TGCGCCACATGGAACACTGAAGCTTTCTTT
>TRBJ1-1|-|many|TRBV3-1
CASSPPLLTEAFF
TGTGCCAGCAGTCCACCCTTGCTCACTGAAGCTTTCTTT
>TRBJ2-5|TRBD2|few|TRBV5-1
CASSLSLAGAVQETQYF
TGCGCCAGCAGCTTATCACTAGCGGGGGCTGTTCAAGAGACCCAGTACTTC
>TRBJ2-3|-|many|TRBV5-1
CASSLRTDTDTQYF
TGCGCCAGCAGCTTGCGGACTGACACAGATACGCAGTATTTT
>TRBJ1-5|-|-|TRBV19
CASSMGRASQPQHF
TGTGCCAGTAGTATGGGCCGGGCTTCTCAGCCCCAGCATTTT
>TRBJ2-1|TRBD1|-|TRBV5-1
CASRYSVGQTYNEQFF
TGCGCCAGCAGGTATAGCGTGGGACAGACTTACAATGAGCAGTTCTTC
>TRBJ2-7|-|many|TRBV10-3
CAISESWEQYF
TGTGCCATCAGTGAGTCGTGGGAGCAGTACTTC
>TRBJ2-1|TRBD2|few|TRBV5-1
CASSLELAGHNEQFF
TGCGCCAGCAGCTTGGAGCTAGCGGGTCACAATGAGCAGTTCTTC
>TRBJ1-5|-|few|TRBV18
CASSRSQNQPQHF
TGTGCCAGCTCCCGGTCTCAGAACCAGCCCCAGCATTTT
>TRBJ2-5|TRBD2|few|TRBV6-5
CASRRQAGAHQETQYF
TGTGCCAGCCGGAGGCAAGCGGGGGCCCACCAAGAGACCCAGTACTTC
>TRBJ1-2|-|many|TRBV5-5
CASSSTGQLYGYTF
TGTGCCAGCAGCTCTACTGGACAGTTATATGGCTACACCTTC
>TRBJ2-3|TRBD1|few|TRBV24-1
CATEGQGTDTQYF
TGTGCCACCGAAGGACAGGGGACAGATACGCAGTATTTT
>TRBJ2-5|TRBD1|many|TRBV4-1
CASSQPDRDEETQYF
TGCGCCAGCAGCCAACCGGACAGGGACGAAGAGACCCAGTACTTC
>TRBJ2-1|TRBD1|-|TRBV6-1
CASSGTGITSRLF
TGTGCCAGCAGTGGGACAGGGATCACCTCCAGGCTCTTC
>TRBJ2-1|TRBD1|-|TRBV5-1
CASSLDGTGVREQFF
TGCGCCAGCAGCTTGGACGGGACAGGGGTCCGTGAGCAGTTCTTC
>TRBJ2-5|TRBD2|few|TRBV4-1
CASSQGRAGGETQYF
TGCGCCAGCAGCCAAGGACGGGCGGGGGGTGAGACCCAGTACTTC
>TRBJ1-2|-|few|TRBV15
CATSYRTGYGYTF
TGTGCCACCAGCTATCGGACCGGCTATGGCTACACCTTC
>TRBJ1-2|-|few|TRBV5-6
CASSPRRGNYGYTF
TGTGCCAGCAGCCCACGAAGGGGAAACTATGGCTACACCTTC
>TRBJ2-3|-|many|TRBV6-2/TRBV6-3
CATRGPSQYF
TGTGCCACCCGGGGCCCATCGCAGTATTTT
>TRBJ1-6|-|-|TRBV29-1
CSVGDDSPLHF
TGCAGCGTCGGGGACGACTCACCCCTCCACTTT
>TRBJ2-5|TRBD2|-|TRBV7-9
CASSPLLGGGETQYF
TGTGCCAGCAGCCCCCTCTTGGGGGGGGGAGAGACCCAGTACTTC
>TRBJ2-1|TRBD1|many|TRBV7-7
CASSPRTGVNEQFF
TGTGCTAGCAGCCCTAGGACAGGGGTGAATGAGCAGTTCTTC
>TRBJ2-3|-|-|TRBV12-3/TRBV12-4
CASSFTVADTQYF
TGTGCCAGCAGTTTTACAGTTGCAGATACGCAGTATTTT
>TRBJ2-4|-|-|TRBV4-3
CASSGEGMGNIQYF
TGCGCCAGCAGCGGGGAAGGAATGGGAAACATTCAGTACTTC
>TRBJ2-7|-|many|TRBV20-1
CSAISRGSSGEQYF
TGCAGTGCTATTTCGCGGGGTTCCTCTGGCGAGCAGTACTTC